This T cell receptor (beta chain) comes out of a study of CD8 T cells in ankylosing spondylitis. Study-wide results and caveats: Previous work reported some of these motif variants in the synovial fluid and blood of reactive arthritis. Matched synovial fluid from ankylosing spondylitis patients was reported to be enriched for disease-linked clones. Blood of patients with ankylosing spondylitis appeared to be characterized by a TCR beta motif of 8 or 9 highly homologous variants.

Library preparation for TCR beta used quantitative 5'-RACE with molecular barcodes. TCRdb re-called the 5' RACE reads with MiXCR, one entry per CDR3 protein. The data contain approximately 100,000 distinct CDR3 sequences, over 6.5% of them singletons. This clonotype has a count of ten or more. Antigen specificity is unknown. The CDR3 runs to 16 residues. V lost 5 bases to trimming and J lost 2 bases, with 16 bases between them. The clonotype originates from a male donor with ankylosing spondylitis or in good health (not recorded which). The rearrangement links TRBV12-3 or TRBV12-4 to TRBJ2-1; D possibly corresponds to TRBD1 (5 bases). The sample taken for sequencing was blood, either unsorted or a sorted T cell fraction (not recorded which). As DNA, the CDR3 is TGTGCCAGCAGTCCAAGGGTGGCAGGGACCTACAATGAGCAGTTCTTC. This gives the protein CASSPRVAGTYNEQFF.